A selection of T cell receptor beta chains follows, all from one sample in a study of blood T cell repertoires in COVID-19. Sequencing was performed with immunoSEQ multiplex PCR; in TCRdb, only in-frame clones are kept and a portion is missing. The sample lists some 190,000 clones, 88% occurring once. Sample: peripheral blood. All receptors come from a woman in her thirties or forties who had recovered from COVID-19. Both conserved end residues are part of each CDR3. D genes are given only for firm matches. The listing skips clone size in some rows; elsewhere it reads once, few, many or a size class.

>13|TRBV27|TRBD1|NA|TRBJ1-1
TGTGCCAGCAGTTTCAAACAGGGGGCTGAAGCTTTCTTT
CASSFKQGAEAFF
>14|TRBV5-4|NA|NA|TRBJ2-3
TGTGCCAGCAGCTTGGTTGGTGGAGGGGATACGCAGTATTTT
CASSLVGGGDTQYF
>18|TRBV7-8|TRBD2|few|TRBJ2-1
TGTGCCAGCAGCTTCGGGACTAGCGGGAGCGTTTCCTACAATGAGCAGTTCTTC
CASSFGTSGSVSYNEQFF
>14|TRBV29-1|NA|NA|TRBJ2-3
TGCAGCGTTGGTCATCAGGGGAGCACAGATACGCAGTATTTT
CSVGHQGSTDTQYF
>15|TRBV6-1|NA|once|TRBJ1-1
TGTGCCAGCAGTGAGACGAGGGATTCGTCCACTGAAGCTTTCTTT
CASSETRDSSTEAFF
>14|TRBV6-2/TRBV6-3|TRBD2|NA|TRBJ2-1
TGTGCCAGCAGTTATTTAGCGGGGATCAATGAGCAGTTCTTC
CASSYLAGINEQFF
>15|TRBV9|TRBD2|NA|TRBJ2-7
TGTGCCAGCAGCGTGGGACTAGCGGGAGTATGGGAGCAGTACTTC
CASSVGLAGVWEQYF
>15|TRBV5-6|NA|NA|TRBJ2-1
TGTGCCAGCAACAAACTCGGCCAGGCCTACAATGAGCAGTTCTTC
CASNKLGQAYNEQFF
>15|TRBV6-5|TRBD2|NA|TRBJ2-2
TGTGCCAGCAGTCCCTCGACTAGCGGGCACGGGGAGCTGTTTTTT
CASSPSTSGHGELFF
>13|TRBV7-3|NA|NA|TRBJ2-5
TGTGCCAGCAGCTTAAGAGGTGGAGAGACCCAGTACTTC
CASSLRGGETQYF
>15|TRBV27|TRBD1|NA|TRBJ1-6
TGTGCCAGCAGTCTCGGGACAGTCTATAATTCACCCCTCCACTTT
CASSLGTVYNSPLHF
>15|TRBV28|TRBD1|NA|TRBJ1-2
TGTGCCAGCAGGTTAACCCAGGGGGCAGGGTATGGCTACACCTTC
CASRLTQGAGYGYTF
>13|TRBV12-3/TRBV12-4|NA|NA|TRBJ2-2
TGTGCCAGCAGTTTTTATGGGCGAGGGGAGCTGTTTTTT
CASSFYGRGELFF
>14|TRBV18|TRBD1|NA|TRBJ2-5
TGTGCCAGCTCACCACGGACAGGGTGGGAGACCCAGTACTTC
CASSPRTGWETQYF
>16|TRBV6-2/TRBV6-3|NA|NA|TRBJ2-1
TGTGCCAGCAGCCTCACACAGGGTTGGGTCTACAATGAGCAGTTCTTC
CASSLTQGWVYNEQFF
>14|TRBV4-1|NA|NA|TRBJ1-5
TGCGCCAGCAGCCACGAGACAGCGGGGAGGCCCCAGCATTTT
CASSHETAGRPQHF
>17|TRBV18|NA|NA|TRBJ1-2
TGTGCCAGCTCACCCCCTTTGGTGACAGGATCTTACTATGGCTACACCTTC
CASSPPLVTGSYYGYTF
>12|TRBV28|NA|NA|TRBJ2-2
TGTGCCAGCAGTCGGAACACCGGGGAGCTGTTTTTT
CASSRNTGELFF
>18|TRBV7-6|TRBD2|NA|TRBJ2-3
TGTGCCAGCAGCTTAATTGCTAGCGGGATTCGGGGCACAGATACGCAGTATTTT
CASSLIASGIRGTDTQYF
>15|TRBV7-3|NA|NA|TRBJ2-2
TGTGCCAGCAGCTTAACGGACTTGAACACCGGGGAGCTGTTTTTT
CASSLTDLNTGELFF
>15|TRBV11-2|TRBD1|NA|TRBJ2-7
TGTGCCAGCAGCTTTGGACAGGGTGATTCCTACGAGCAGTACTTC
CASSFGQGDSYEQYF
>14|TRBV7-3|NA|NA|TRBJ2-5
TGTGCCAGCAGTCCGTCCGGGGGCCAAGAGACCCAGTACTTC
CASSPSGGQETQYF
>15|TRBV5-1|TRBD1|NA|TRBJ1-4
TGCGCCAGCAGCCTCCGGCAGGGGGCAGGGGAAAAACTGTTTTTT
CASSLRQGAGEKLFF
>14|TRBV5-4|TRBD2|NA|TRBJ2-5
TGTGCCGCGGGACTAGCGGGGATGAGAGAGACCCAGTACTTC
CAAGLAGMRETQYF